The 18 T cell receptor beta chains in this list originate from one sample, sequenced in a study of beta chain features in type 1 diabetes. The study reverse transcribed the entire isolated RNA, so it sequenced expressed TCRB transcripts. Only in-frame clones appear in the TCRdb table, and some are missing; sequencing was by immunoSEQ multiplex PCR. The sample consists of about 350,000 clones, 15% to 20% of them appearing once. Sequenced sample: naive CD4+ T cells from blood. The receptors originated from a woman aged 18-29 years in good health.

This chain uses TRBV30 with TRBJ2-1, with a weak D call TRBD1 (5 bases). CDR1 and CDR2 from the germline V gene are GTSNPN and SVGIG (reference sequence). The CDR3 is made up of 14 amino acids. Trimming shortened V by 0 bases and J by 9 bases, and 15 bases separated the two germline ends. The CDR3 region is CAWSVQGASTEQFF. CDR3 bases: TGTGCCTGGAGTGTACAAGGGGCCTCCACTGAGCAGTTCTTC.

This clone was seen a handful of times. The J gene is TRBJ2-5, the V gene TRBV5-6; 7 bases align to TRBD1. The CDR3 sequence is 15 residues long. Germline V gene sequence: CDR1 SGHDT, CDR2 YYEEEE. With V trimmed by 4 bases and J by 0 bases, 6 bases remained unmatched. The chain's CDR3 is CASSAGTANQETQYF. CDR3 sequence (DNA): TGTGCCAGCAGCGCCGGGACAGCCAACCAAGAGACCCAGTACTTC.

The gene calls are TRBV7-8 and TRBJ2-1; D not resolved. Trimming cost V 4 bases and J 0 bases, with 7 bases left between them. The CDR3 has 14 residues. Germline CDR1 is SGHVS and CDR2 is FQNEAQ. CDR3 residues: CASSSTRSYNEQFF. CDR3 nucleotides: TGTGCCAGCAGCTCCACTCGCTCCTACAATGAGCAGTTCTTC.

This clone showed up just a few times. The same CDR3 also results from other DNA sequences found in this sample. The chain carries TRBV30 and TRBJ2-1, with TRBD2 matching 12 bases. The CDR3 has 13 residues. The J segment lost 7 bases and the V segment lost 3 bases, leaving 1 base of the junction unmatched. The V gene's germline CDR1 is GTSNPN and CDR2 SVGIG (reference sequence). The CDR3 DNA reads as TGTGCCTGGAGACTAGCGGGAGGAAATGAGCAGTTCTTC. It codes for CAWRLAGGNEQFF.

This clone came up a few times. The V call is TRBV11-2, the J call TRBJ2-7, with TRBD1 as a possible D gene (6 bases). CDR1 and CDR2 (germline): SGHAT, FQNNGV. Trimming cost V 2 bases and J 0 bases, with 17 bases left between them. The CDR3 runs to 17 residues. Here the CDR3 reads CASSLSALGQLSYEQYF. The CDR3, as DNA: TGTGCCAGCAGCTTATCCGCATTGGGACAACTCTCCTACGAGCAGTACTTC.

This clone came up a few times. The CDR3 protein is CASSVRGNTGELFF. CDR3 DNA: TGTGCCAGCAGTGTGAGAGGGAACACCGGGGAGCTGTTTTTT. J is TRBJ2-2 and V is TRBV2; D remains ambiguous. Per the germline V gene, CDR1 is SNHLY and CDR2 is FYNNEI. With 4 bases removed from V and 1 base from J, the gap between germline ends came to 7 bases. The CDR3 spans 14 residues.

This clone was counted a few times. This chain joins TRBV23-1 and TRBJ1-5, with 8 bases identical to TRBD1. TRBV23-1 is known as an ORF, though its function is uncertain. The CDR3 length is 16 residues. With V trimmed by 2 bases and J by 6 bases, 9 bases remained unmatched. The CDR3 is CASSQPGQGKVQPQHF. CDR3 in DNA: TGCGCCAGCAGTCAACCCGGACAGGGAAAGGTTCAGCCCCAGCATTTT.

This clone was detected only a few times. The rearrangement joins TRBV4-1 to TRBJ1-2; possibly TRBD1 for D (5 bases). Germline CDR1 MGHRA, CDR2 YSYEKL. The CDR3 runs 12 residues. The V end was cut by 8 bases, the J end by 3 bases, with 10 bases between. The CDR3 sequence is CASVGRDYGYTF. DNA for the CDR3: TGCGCCAGCGTGGGCAGGGACTATGGCTACACCTTC.

The chain joins TRBV4-2 to TRBJ2-3; 9 bases fit TRBD2. Germline V gene sequence: CDR1 LGHNA, CDR2 YNFKEQ. The CDR3 is 17 amino acids. Trimming took 0 bases from V and 4 from J; bases not matched to a gene: 8. The CDR3: CASSQEGSAGGADTQYF. The CDR3, as DNA: TGTGCCAGCAGCCAAGAGGGTTCGGCGGGGGGGGCAGATACGCAGTATTTT.

This clone has a handful of counts. The chain is built from TRBV2 and TRBJ2-1; TRBD2 matches at 10 bases. With V trimmed by 6 bases and J by 7 bases, 9 bases remained unmatched. This CDR3 has 15 residues. Germline CDR1 is SNHLY and CDR2 is FYNNEI. The CDR3 region is CASRREREGQNEQFF. Written as DNA, the CDR3 is TGTGCCAGCAGGAGGGAGCGGGAGGGCCAGAATGAGCAGTTCTTC.

As DNA, the CDR3 is TGTGCCTGGAGTGGTAAAGGGGTCCCCGAAGGCTACACCTTC. Translated, it gives CAWSGKGVPEGYTF. The chain recombines TRBV30 with TRBJ1-2; TRBD1 is a possible D gene (5 bases). Germline lookup yields CDR1 GTSNPN and CDR2 SVGIG (reference sequence). V shed 1 base and J shed 8 bases, with 17 bases lying between them. The CDR3 is made up of 14 amino acids.

This clone has a handful of counts. The chain joins TRBV18 to TRBJ1-1, with unresolved D. Trimming removed 2 bases from V and 1 base from J, with 8 bases in between. Per germline, CDR1 KGHSH and CDR2 LQKENI. The CDR3 has 14 residues. The chain's CDR3 is CASSPSAGNTEAFF. The CDR3 nucleotides read TGTGCCAGCTCACCATCAGCAGGGAACACTGAAGCTTTCTTT.

This clone has a handful of counts. The chain carries TRBV6-1 and TRBJ2-4, with D possibly being TRBD2 (7 bases). CDR1 and CDR2 (germline): MNHNS, SASEGT. This CDR3 has 17 residues. V lost 0 bases and J lost 1, with 13 bases in between. The DNA for the CDR3 is TGTGCCAGCAGTGAAGCGGGGGGGGCGAGGGCCAAAAACATTCAGTACTTC. Encoded protein: CASSEAGGARAKNIQYF.

In this sample, this clone turned up a few times. The gene calls are TRBV7-3 and TRBJ2-1; 9 bases are shared with TRBD2. Germline V lookup: CDR1 SGHTA, CDR2 FQGTGA. The CDR3 has 15 amino acids. J gave up 4 bases and V 5 bases, and 6 bases lay outside the gene matches. This CDR3 reads CASSVSGGPYNEQFF. The CDR3 coding sequence is TGTGCCAGCAGCGTTAGCGGGGGCCCTTACAATGAGCAGTTCTTC.

This clone was picked up a small number of times. The rearrangement joins TRBV5-4 to TRBJ2-7; 12 bases align to TRBD2. Germline V gene data show CDR1 as SGHNT and CDR2 as YYREEE (reference sequence). The CDR3 is 16 amino acids. J lost 0 bases, V lost 4 bases, and 5 bases had no gene match. The chain's CDR3 is CASSARTSGNSYEQYF. Written as DNA, the CDR3 is TGTGCCAGCAGCGCCAGGACTAGCGGGAACTCCTACGAGCAGTACTTC.

The table lists this clone with a few counts. The CDR3 nucleotides are TGTGCCAGCTCAGCGAGCACAGATACGCAGTATTTT. As protein: CASSASTDTQYF. V and J are TRBV18 and TRBJ2-3; unclear D gene. CDR3 length equals 12 residues. The V and J ends lost 5 bases and 0 bases respectively, with 3 bases between them. Germline V gives CDR1 KGHSH, CDR2 LQKENI.

The CDR3 sequence: CAGGRLGNSPLHF. DNA of the CDR3: TGCGCAGGGGGCAGGTTAGGGAATTCACCCCTCCACTTT. The V and J genes are TRBV4-1 and TRBJ1-6; 7 bases are shared with TRBD1. CDR3 length: 13 residues. Germline CDR1 is MGHRA and CDR2 is YSYEKL.

The chain joins TRBV19 to TRBJ1-5; D might be TRBD1 (6 bases). CDR1 and CDR2 from the germline V gene are LNHDA and SQIVND (reference sequence). V was cut by 6 bases and J by 0 bases, with 9 bases left in between. This CDR3 contains 14 residues. Here the CDR3 DNA reads TGTGCCAGTAGATCAGGGGCTAGCAATCAGCCCCAGCATTTT. It yields the protein CASRSGASNQPQHF.